A single T cell receptor beta chain is shown here with its context. V lost 1 base and J lost 3, with 7 bases in between. Germline V gives CDR1 SGHTA, CDR2 FQGNSA. The CDR3 totals 13 residues. Primers for the PCR totalled 60 Vbeta and 13 Jbeta. Assay used: immunoSEQ multiplex PCR; TCRdb lists only in-frame clones, some missing. This table holds approximately 99,000 clones, about 80% found once. Those who donated were healthy bone marrow donors. The data were taken from a study of cytomegalovirus exposure and HLA in healthy donors. Sequenced: PBMCs. The sequence was obtained from a male donor in good health and CMV-seropositive. The rearrangement links TRBV7-2 to TRBJ2-7; D call uncertain. CDR3 sequence reads: CASSLGADYEQYF. CDR3 DNA sequence: TGTGCCAGCAGCTTAGGGGCCGACTACGAGCAGTACTTC. The entire variable domain, with the rest obtained from reference TRBV7-2 and TRBJ2-7, is as follows: GAGVSQSPSNKVTEKGKDVELRCDPISGHTALYWYRQSLGQGLEFLIYFQGNSAPDKSGLPSDRFSAERTGGSVSTLTIQRTQQEDSAVYLCASSLGADYEQYFGPGTRLTVT.